The clone carrying this T cell receptor beta chain was recorded many times. This CDR3 is built from 16 residues. V was cut by 3 bases and J by 5 bases, with 16 bases left in between. CDR1 LGHDT and CDR2 YNNKEL come from the germline V gene (reference sequence). This sample is drawn from a study of T cells in Graves' hyperthyroidism and ophthalmopathy. Amplification targeted TCR beta CDR3 regions from RNA transcripts. The HTBI primer set served for first-round RT-PCR of the TCR CDR3. TCRdb reanalysed the multiplex PCR reads using MiXCR and keeps one entry per CDR3 protein. The table includes some 460,000 distinct CDR3 sequences, about a sixth detected once.

The J gene is TRBJ1-4, the V gene TRBV3-1, with a weak D call TRBD1 (6 bases). Material: blood. The sequence was collected from a woman younger than 35 with Graves' hyperthyroidism. The CDR3: CASSQKPTGGNEKLFF. The CDR3 coding sequence is TGTGCCAGCAGCCAGAAGCCGACAGGAGGAAATGAAAAACTGTTTTTT.